This T cell receptor (beta chain) was sequenced for a study of blood T cell repertoires in COVID-19. The protocol was immunoSEQ multiplex PCR, while the TCRdb copy is restricted to in-frame clones and leaves out a portion. This table holds about 150,000 clones, over 75% found once. The sequence came from a woman aged 40 to 55 with acute or convalescent COVID-19. The sequencing input was peripheral blood.

CDR3 sequence reads: CASRLAGPQEQYF. As DNA, the CDR3 is TGTGCCAGCCGACTAGCGGGACCGCAGGAGCAGTACTTC. The V call is TRBV2, the J call TRBJ2-7; 11 bases line up with TRBD2. The CDR3 consists of 13 residues. Germline lookup yields CDR1 SNHLY and CDR2 FYNNEI. Unmatched junction bases numbered 7, after V lost 8 bases and J lost 7 bases.